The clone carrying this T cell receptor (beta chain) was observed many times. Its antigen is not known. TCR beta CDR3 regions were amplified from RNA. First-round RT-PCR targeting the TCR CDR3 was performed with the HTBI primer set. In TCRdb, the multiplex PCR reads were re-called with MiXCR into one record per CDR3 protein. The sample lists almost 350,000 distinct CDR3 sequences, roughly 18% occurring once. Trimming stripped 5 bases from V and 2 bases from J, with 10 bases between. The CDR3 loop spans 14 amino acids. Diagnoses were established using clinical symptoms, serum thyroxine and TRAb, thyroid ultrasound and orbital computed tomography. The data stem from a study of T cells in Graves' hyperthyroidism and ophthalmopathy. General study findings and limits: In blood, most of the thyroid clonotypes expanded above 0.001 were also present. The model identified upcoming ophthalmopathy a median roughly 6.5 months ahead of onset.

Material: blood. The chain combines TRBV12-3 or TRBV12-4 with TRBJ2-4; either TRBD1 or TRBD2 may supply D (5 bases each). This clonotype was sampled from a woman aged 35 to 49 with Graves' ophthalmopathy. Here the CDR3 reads CASSAGTSKNIQYF. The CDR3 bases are TGTGCCAGCAGTGCTGGGACGTCCAAAAACATTCAGTACTTC.